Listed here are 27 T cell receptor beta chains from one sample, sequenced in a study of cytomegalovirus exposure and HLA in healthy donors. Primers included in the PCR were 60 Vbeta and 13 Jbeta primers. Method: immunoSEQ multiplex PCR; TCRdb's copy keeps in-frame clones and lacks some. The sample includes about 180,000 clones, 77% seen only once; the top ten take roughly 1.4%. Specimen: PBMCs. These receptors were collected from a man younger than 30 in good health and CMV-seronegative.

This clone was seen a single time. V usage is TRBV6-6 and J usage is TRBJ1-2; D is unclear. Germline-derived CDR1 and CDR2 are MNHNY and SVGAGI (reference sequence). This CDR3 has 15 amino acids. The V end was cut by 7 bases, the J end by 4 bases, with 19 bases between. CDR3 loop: CASTDGSHLIYGYTF. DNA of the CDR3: TGTGCCAGCACCGATGGGAGTCATCTCATCTATGGCTACACCTTC.

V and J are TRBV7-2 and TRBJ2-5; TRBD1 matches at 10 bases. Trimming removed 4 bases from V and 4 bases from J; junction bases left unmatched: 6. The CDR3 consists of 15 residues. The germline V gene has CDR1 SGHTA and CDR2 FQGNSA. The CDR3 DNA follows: TGTGCCAGCAGCTCGGGACAGGGGAGGGGAGAGACCCAGTACTTC. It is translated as CASSSGQGRGETQYF.

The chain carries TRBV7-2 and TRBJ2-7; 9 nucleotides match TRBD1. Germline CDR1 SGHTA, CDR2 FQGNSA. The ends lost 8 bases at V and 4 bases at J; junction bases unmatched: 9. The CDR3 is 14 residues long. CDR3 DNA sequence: TGTGCCAGCGGGGGGACAGGGTGGCAGTACGAGCAGTACTTC. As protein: CASGGTGWQYEQYF.

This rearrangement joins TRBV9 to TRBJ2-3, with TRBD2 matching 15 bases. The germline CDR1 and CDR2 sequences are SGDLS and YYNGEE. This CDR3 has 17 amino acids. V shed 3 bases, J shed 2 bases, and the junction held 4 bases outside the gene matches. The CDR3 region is CASSAGTSGGFTDTQYF. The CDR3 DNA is TGTGCCAGCAGCGCCGGGACTAGCGGGGGGTTCACAGATACGCAGTATTTT.

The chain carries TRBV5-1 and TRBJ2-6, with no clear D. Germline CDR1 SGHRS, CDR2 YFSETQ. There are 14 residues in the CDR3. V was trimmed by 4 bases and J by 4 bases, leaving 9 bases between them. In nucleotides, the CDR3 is TGCGCCAGCAGCCGAGAATTGGGGGCCAACGTCCTGACTTTC. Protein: CASSRELGANVLTF.

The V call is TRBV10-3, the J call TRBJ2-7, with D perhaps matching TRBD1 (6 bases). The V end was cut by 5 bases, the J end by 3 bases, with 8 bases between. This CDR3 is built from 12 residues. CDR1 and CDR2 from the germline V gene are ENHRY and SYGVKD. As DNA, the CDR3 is TGTGCCATCAGTACAGGGATCTACGAGCAGTACTTC. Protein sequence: CAISTGIYEQYF.

The CDR3 sequence is CASREGLDRSYEQYF. CDR3 sequence (DNA): TGTGCCAGCAGGGAGGGACTAGATCGGTCCTACGAGCAGTACTTC. The rearrangement links TRBV5-4 to TRBJ2-7; TRBD2 agrees at 8 bases. Germline V CDR1 and CDR2: SGHNT, YYREEE (reference sequence). V was clipped by 5 bases and J by 1 base; unmatched bases: 8. There are 15 residues in the CDR3.

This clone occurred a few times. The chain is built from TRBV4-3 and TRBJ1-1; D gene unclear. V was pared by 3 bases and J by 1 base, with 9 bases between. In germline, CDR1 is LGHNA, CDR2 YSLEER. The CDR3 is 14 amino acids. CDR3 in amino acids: CASSQFAGNTEAFF. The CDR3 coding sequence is TGCGCCAGCAGCCAGTTTGCAGGGAACACTGAAGCTTTCTTT.

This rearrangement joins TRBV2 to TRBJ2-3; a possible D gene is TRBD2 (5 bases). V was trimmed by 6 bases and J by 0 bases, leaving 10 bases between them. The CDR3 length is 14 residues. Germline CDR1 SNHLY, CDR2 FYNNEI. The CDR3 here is CASRIGGSTDTQYF. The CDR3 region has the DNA TGTGCCAGCAGGATAGGCGGGAGCACAGATACGCAGTATTTT.

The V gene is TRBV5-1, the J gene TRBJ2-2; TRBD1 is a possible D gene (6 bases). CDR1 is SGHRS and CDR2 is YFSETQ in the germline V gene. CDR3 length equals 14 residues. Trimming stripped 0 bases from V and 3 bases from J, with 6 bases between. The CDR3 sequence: CASSLAGDTGELFF. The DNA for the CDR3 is TGCGCCAGCAGCTTGGCAGGGGACACCGGGGAGCTGTTTTTT.

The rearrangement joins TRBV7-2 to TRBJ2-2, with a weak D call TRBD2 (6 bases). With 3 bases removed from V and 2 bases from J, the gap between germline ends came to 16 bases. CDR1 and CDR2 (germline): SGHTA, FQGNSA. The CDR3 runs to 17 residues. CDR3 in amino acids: CASSFKIGGVNTGELFF. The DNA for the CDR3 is TGTGCCAGCAGCTTTAAAATCGGAGGGGTTAACACCGGGGAGCTGTTTTTT.

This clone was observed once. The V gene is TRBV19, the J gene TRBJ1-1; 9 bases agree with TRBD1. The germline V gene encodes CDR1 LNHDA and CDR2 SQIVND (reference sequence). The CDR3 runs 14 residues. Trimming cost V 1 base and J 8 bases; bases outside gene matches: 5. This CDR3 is CASSIVLGTGEAFF. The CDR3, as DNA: TGTGCCAGTAGTATAGTTTTAGGGACAGGGGAAGCTTTCTTT.

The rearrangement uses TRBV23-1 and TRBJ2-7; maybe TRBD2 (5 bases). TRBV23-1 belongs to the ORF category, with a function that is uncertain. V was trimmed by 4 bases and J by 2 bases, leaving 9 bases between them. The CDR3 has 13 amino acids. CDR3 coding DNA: TGCGCCAGCAGTCGAGCGGCCACCTACGAGCAGTACTTC. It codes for CASSRAATYEQYF.

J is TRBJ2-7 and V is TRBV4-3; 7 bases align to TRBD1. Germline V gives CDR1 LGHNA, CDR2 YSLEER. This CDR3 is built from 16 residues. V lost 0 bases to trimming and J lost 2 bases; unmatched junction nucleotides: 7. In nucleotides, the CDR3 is TGCGCCAGCAGCCAAGATTTAGGGACAGTAGCCTACGAGCAGTACTTC. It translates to CASSQDLGTVAYEQYF.

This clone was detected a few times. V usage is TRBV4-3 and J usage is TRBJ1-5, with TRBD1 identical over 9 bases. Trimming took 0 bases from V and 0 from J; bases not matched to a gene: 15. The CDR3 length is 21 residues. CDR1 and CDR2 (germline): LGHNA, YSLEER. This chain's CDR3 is CASSQDSYRGLDLVSNQPQHF. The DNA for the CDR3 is TGCGCCAGCAGCCAAGATTCGTACAGGGGGCTAGACTTGGTTAGCAATCAGCCCCAGCATTTT.

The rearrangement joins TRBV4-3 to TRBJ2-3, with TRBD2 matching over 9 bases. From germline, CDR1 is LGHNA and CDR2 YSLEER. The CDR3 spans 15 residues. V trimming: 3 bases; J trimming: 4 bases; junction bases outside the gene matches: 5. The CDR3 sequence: CASSQLLAGPDTQYF. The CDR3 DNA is TGCGCCAGCAGCCAGTTACTAGCGGGTCCAGATACGCAGTATTTT.

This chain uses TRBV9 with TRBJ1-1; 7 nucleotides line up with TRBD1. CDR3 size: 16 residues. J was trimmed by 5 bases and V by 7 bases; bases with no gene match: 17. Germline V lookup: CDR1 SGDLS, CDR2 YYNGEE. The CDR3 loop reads CASPPKDGPQGTEAFF. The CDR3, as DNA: TGTGCCAGCCCCCCAAAGGACGGTCCACAGGGGACTGAAGCTTTCTTT.

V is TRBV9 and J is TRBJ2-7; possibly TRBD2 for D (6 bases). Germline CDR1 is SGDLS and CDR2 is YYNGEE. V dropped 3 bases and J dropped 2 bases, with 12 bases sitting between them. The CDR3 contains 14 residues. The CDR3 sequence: CASSAGSGPYEQYF. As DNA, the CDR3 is TGTGCCAGCAGCGCGGGTAGCGGTCCCTACGAGCAGTACTTC.

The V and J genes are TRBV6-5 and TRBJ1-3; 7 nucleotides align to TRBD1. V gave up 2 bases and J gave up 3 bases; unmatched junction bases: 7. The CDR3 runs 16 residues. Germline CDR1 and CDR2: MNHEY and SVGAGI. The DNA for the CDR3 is TGTGCCAGCAGTTACGGGACAGCCGGGAGTGGAAACACCATATATTTT. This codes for CASSYGTAGSGNTIYF.

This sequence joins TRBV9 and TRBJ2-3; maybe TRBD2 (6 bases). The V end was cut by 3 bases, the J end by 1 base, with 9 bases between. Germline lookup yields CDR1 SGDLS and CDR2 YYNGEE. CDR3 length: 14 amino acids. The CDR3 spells CASSGGDRTDTQYF. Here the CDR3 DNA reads TGTGCCAGCAGCGGGGGGGACCGCACAGATACGCAGTATTTT.

CDR3 protein: CASRDSINSPLHF. The DNA of the CDR3 is TGTGCCAGCAGGGACAGCATAAATTCACCCCTCCACTTT. This chain links TRBV2 with TRBJ1-6, with a weak D call TRBD1 (6 bases). Per the germline V gene, CDR1 is SNHLY and CDR2 is FYNNEI. V was shortened by 6 bases and J by 7 bases, with 10 bases between the two germline ends. The CDR3 is 13 residues long.

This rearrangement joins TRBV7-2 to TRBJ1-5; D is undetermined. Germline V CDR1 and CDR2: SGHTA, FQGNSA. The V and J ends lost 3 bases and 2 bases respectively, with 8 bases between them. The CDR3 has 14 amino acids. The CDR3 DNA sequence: TGTGCCAGCAGCTTTCATGCAGGCAATCAGCCCCAGCATTTT. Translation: CASSFHAGNQPQHF.

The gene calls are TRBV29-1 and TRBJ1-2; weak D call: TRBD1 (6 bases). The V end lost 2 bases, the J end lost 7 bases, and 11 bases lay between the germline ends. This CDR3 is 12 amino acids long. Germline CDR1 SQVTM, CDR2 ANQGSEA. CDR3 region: CSVERTGTGYTF. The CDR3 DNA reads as TGCAGCGTTGAACGTACAGGGACTGGCTACACCTTC.

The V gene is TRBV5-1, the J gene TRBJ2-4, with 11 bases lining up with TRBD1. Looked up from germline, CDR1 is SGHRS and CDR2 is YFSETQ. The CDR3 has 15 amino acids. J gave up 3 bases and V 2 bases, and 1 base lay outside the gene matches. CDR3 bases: TGCGCCAGCAGCTTAGGGACAGGGGGCAAAAACATTCAGTACTTC. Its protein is CASSLGTGGKNIQYF.

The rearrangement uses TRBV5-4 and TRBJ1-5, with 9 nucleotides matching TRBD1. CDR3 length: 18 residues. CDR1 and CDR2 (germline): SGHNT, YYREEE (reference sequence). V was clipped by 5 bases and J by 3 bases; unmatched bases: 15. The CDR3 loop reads CASSWKDSDRGSNQPQHF. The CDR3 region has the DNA TGTGCCAGCAGTTGGAAGGACTCGGACAGGGGATCCAATCAGCCCCAGCATTTT.

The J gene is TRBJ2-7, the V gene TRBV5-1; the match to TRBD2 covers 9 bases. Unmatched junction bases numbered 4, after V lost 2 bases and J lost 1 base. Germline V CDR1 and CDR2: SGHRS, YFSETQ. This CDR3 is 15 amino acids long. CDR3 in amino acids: CASSFLAGESYEQYF. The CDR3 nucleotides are TGCGCCAGCAGCTTTTTAGCGGGGGAATCCTACGAGCAGTACTTC.

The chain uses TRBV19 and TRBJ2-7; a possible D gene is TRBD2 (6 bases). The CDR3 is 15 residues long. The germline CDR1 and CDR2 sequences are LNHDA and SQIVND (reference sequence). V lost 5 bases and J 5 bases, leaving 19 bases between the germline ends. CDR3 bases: TGTGCCAGTAGTGTCCGGGACTCCCGGCGGGACGAGCAGTACTTC. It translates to CASSVRDSRRDEQYF.